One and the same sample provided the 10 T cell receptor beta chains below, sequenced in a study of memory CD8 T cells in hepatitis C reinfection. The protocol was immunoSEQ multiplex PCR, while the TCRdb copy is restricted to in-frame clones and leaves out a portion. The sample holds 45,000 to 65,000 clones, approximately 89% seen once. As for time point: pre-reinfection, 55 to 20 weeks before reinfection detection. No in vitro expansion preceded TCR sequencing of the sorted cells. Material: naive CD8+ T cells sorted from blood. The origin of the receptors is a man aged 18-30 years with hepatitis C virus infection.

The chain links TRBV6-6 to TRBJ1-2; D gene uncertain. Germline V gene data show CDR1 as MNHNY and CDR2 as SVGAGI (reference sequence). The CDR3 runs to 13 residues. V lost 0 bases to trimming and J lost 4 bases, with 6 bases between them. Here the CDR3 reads CASSYSISYGYTF. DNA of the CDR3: TGTGCCAGCAGTTACTCGATTAGCTATGGCTACACCTTC.

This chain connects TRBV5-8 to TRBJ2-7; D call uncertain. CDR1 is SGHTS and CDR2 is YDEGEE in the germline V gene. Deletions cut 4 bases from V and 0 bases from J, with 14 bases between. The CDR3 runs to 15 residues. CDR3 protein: CASSNLRKSSYEQYF. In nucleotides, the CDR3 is TGTGCCAGCAGCAACCTCAGGAAGAGCTCCTACGAGCAGTACTTC.

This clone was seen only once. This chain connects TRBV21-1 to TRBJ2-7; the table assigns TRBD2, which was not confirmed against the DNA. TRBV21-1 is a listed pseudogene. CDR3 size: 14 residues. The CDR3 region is CASSKAGSTGEQYV. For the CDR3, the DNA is TGTGCCAGCAGCAAGGCGGGATCCACGGGGGAGCAGTACGTC.

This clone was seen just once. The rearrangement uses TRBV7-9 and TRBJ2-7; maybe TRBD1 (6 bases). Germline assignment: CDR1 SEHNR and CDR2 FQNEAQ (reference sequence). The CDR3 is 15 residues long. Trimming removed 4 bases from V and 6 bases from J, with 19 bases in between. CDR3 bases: TGTGCCAGCAGCTCGTACAGGGTGGTGGTTCCCGAGCAGTACTTC. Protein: CASSSYRVVVPEQYF.

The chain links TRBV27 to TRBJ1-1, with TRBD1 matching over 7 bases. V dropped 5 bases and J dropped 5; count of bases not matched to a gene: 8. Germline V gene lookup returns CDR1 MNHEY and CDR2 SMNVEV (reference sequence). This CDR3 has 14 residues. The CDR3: CASSPLTGLTEAFF. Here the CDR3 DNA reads TGTGCCAGCAGTCCCCTGACAGGGTTGACTGAAGCTTTCTTT.

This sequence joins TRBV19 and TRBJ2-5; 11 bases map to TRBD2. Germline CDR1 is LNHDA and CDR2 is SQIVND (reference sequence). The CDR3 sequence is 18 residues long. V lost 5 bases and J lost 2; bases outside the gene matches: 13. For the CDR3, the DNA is TGTGCCAGTAGTCCCACCTCGACTAGCGGGGTCGAACAAGAGACCCAGTACTTC. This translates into CASSPTSTSGVEQETQYF.

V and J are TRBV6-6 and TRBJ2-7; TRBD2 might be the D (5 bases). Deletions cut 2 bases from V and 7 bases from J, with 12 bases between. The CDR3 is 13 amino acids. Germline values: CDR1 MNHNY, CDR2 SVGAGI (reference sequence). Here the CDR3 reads CASSYRAAGEQYF. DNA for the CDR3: TGTGCCAGCAGTTACCGAGCGGCTGGGGAGCAGTACTTC.

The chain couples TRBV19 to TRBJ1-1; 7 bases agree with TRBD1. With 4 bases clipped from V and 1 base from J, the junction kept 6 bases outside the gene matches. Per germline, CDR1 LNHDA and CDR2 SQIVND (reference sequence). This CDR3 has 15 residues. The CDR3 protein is CASSTRQGGNTEAFF. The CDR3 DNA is TGTGCCAGTAGTACTCGACAGGGAGGGAACACTGAAGCTTTCTTT.

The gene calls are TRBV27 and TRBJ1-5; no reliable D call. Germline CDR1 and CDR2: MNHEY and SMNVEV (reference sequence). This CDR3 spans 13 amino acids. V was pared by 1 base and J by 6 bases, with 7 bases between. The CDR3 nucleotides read TGTGCCAGCAGTTTATTTTCGGGTCAGCCCCAGCATTTT. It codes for CASSLFSGQPQHF.

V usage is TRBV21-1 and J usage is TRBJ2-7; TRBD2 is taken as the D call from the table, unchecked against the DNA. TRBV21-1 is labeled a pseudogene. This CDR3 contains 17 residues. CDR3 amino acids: CASSKGAGRTVNYEQYV. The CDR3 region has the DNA TGTGCCAGCAGCAAAGGGGCGGGCAGGACGGTTAACTACGAGCAGTACGTC.